This passage covers 22 T cell receptor beta chains from one sample sequenced in a study of blood T cells in healthy people across ages. Then a second PCR, running about 6 to 11 cycles, was carried out with a sample-barcoded 5' primer and a J-beta primer mix. One entry per CDR3 protein, called by TCRdb with MiXCR from the 5' RACE reads. The sample comprises fewer than 1,000,000 distinct CDR3 sequences, 46% of which are singletons, and 15% to 20% rests with the top ten. The source material was blood. These receptors originate from an older man in good health.

The chain has TRBV7-3 and TRBJ2-2; TRBD2 matches 8 bases. This CDR3 comprises 16 residues. V trimming: 1 base; J trimming: 5 bases; junction bases outside the gene matches: 6. Germline CDR1 reads SGHTA; CDR2 reads FQGTGA. The CDR3 DNA is TGTGCCAGCAGCTTAAGCGGGGGGAGAGGGACCGGGGAGCTGTTTTTT. It encodes CASSLSGGRGTGELFF.

The CDR3 DNA follows: TGTGCCAGCAGTGGGGCGGGAGATACGCAGTATTTT. Encoded protein: CASSGAGDTQYF. The chain carries TRBV27 and TRBJ2-3; D might be TRBD1 or TRBD2, each matching 5 bases. The CDR3 totals 12 residues. The germline V gene has CDR1 MNHEY and CDR2 SMNVEV (reference sequence). Between the trimmed V and J ends, which lost 5 bases and 5 bases, there was a span of 8 bases.

The chain is built from TRBV12-3 or TRBV12-4 and TRBJ1-1, with TRBD1 matching 7 bases. There are 14 residues in the CDR3. Losses at the gene ends were 6 bases for V and 4 bases for J; bases not matched to a gene: 8. The CDR3 DNA reads TGTGCCAGCAGCCCCCTGACAGGGATCACTGAAGCTTTCTTT. It translates to CASSPLTGITEAFF.

This clonotype has more than one count but fewer than ten. The chain employs TRBV4-2 and TRBJ2-7; perhaps TRBD2 as D (6 bases). The CDR3 runs 14 residues. Trimming cost V 1 base and J 6 bases, with 13 bases left between them. Germline V gene sequence: CDR1 LGHNA, CDR2 YNFKEQ. The CDR3: CASSQGERAREQYF. For the CDR3, the DNA is TGTGCCAGCAGCCAAGGCGAGCGGGCGCGCGAGCAGTACTTC.

The chain recombines TRBV20-1 with TRBJ1-2, with D tentatively TRBD1 (5 bases). Between the trimmed V and J ends, which lost 8 bases and 8 bases, there was a span of 21 bases. The CDR3 is 13 amino acids. Germline V gives CDR1 DFQATT, CDR2 SNEGSKA (reference sequence). The CDR3 nucleotides read TGCAGTTCGGGAGCGGGACCCTCGGTCGGCTACACCTTC. It codes for CSSGAGPSVGYTF.

This clonotype was seen many times. A junction end diverges from the germline sequence, so it may reflect a read error. The chain uses TRBV27 and TRBJ1-1, with no clear D. The CDR3 covers 13 residues. From germline, CDR1 is MNHEY and CDR2 SMNVEV (reference sequence). The CDR3 sequence is CASSLDGYTEAFF. CDR3 DNA sequence: TGCGCCAGCAGCTTGGACGGATACACTGAAGCTTTCTTT.

A single count supports this clonotype. The V call is TRBV4-1, the J call TRBJ1-4; D ambiguous. This CDR3 comprises 15 residues. The germline V gene encodes CDR1 MGHRA and CDR2 YSYEKL. Trimming shortened V by 5 bases and J by 3 bases, and 13 bases separated the two germline ends. This CDR3 is CASSSPEGPNEKLFF. In DNA form, the CDR3 reads TGCGCCAGCAGCTCGCCGGAAGGGCCTAATGAAAAACTGTTTTTT.

The chain employs TRBV7-2 and TRBJ2-5; TRBD2 aligns across 7 bases. The CDR3 spans 16 residues. V gave up 5 bases and J gave up 6 bases; unmatched junction bases: 15. Germline assignment: CDR1 SGHTA and CDR2 FQGNSA. In DNA, the CDR3 is TGTGCCAGCAGCCCCCAGGTGGGCGGGAGAGGAAAGACCCAGTACTTC. Encoded protein: CASSPQVGGRGKTQYF.

The chain couples TRBV6-2 or TRBV6-3 to TRBJ2-7; possibly TRBD1 for D (6 bases). Trimming removed 5 bases from V and 3 bases from J, with 11 bases in between. Germline CDR1 and CDR2: MNHEY and SVGEGT. The CDR3 runs 13 residues. The CDR3 region is CASSIRQVYEQYF. The CDR3 DNA is TGTGCCAGCAGTATCCGACAGGTCTACGAGCAGTACTTC.

The chain joins TRBV5-1 to TRBJ2-7; D might be TRBD1 (5 bases). The V gene lost 2 bases and the J gene lost 7 bases, with 16 bases spanning the gap. CDR1 and CDR2 from the germline V gene are SGHRS and YFSETQ. The CDR3 length is 14 residues. CDR3 sequence reads: CASSFQGPYNEQYF. CDR3 nucleotide sequence: TGCGCCAGCAGCTTCCAGGGTCCATACAATGAGCAGTACTTC.

J is TRBJ2-7 and V is TRBV29-1; 10 positions match TRBD1. CDR3 length equals 13 residues. CDR1 SQVTM and CDR2 ANQGSEA come from the germline V gene. The ends lost 7 bases at V and 2 bases at J; junction bases unmatched: 5. CDR3 nucleotide sequence: TGCAGCGGCAGACAGGGGGCGACCTACGAGCAGTACTTC. Its translation is CSGRQGATYEQYF.

Of note for this clonotype: Germline is not matched at one junction end, which may reflect a read error. CDR3 DNA: TGCAGTGCTTGGACTAGCGGGGGAGTCACCGGGAAGCTGTTTTTT. Translation: CSAWTSGGVTGKLFF. The chain links TRBV20-1 to TRBJ2-2, with 13 bases aligning to TRBD2. Germline V CDR1 and CDR2: DFQATT, SNEGSKA (reference sequence). This CDR3 is 15 amino acids long.

Many counts were recorded for this clonotype. The chain is built from TRBV20-1 and TRBJ2-3; 9 bases match TRBD1. V was clipped by 6 bases and J by 5 bases; unmatched bases: 9. From germline, CDR1 is DFQATT and CDR2 SNEGSKA (reference sequence). This CDR3 is built from 14 residues. CDR3 in DNA: TGCAGTGCAAACGGACAGGGGCTGGGAGATACGCAGTATTTT. Its protein is CSANGQGLGDTQYF.

This chain uses TRBV20-1 with TRBJ2-1, with TRBD2 identical over 9 bases. CDR1 DFQATT and CDR2 SNEGSKA come from the germline V gene (reference sequence). The V segment lost 7 bases and the J segment 5 bases; nucleotides outside the gene matches: 3. CDR3 length: 12 residues. In DNA form, the CDR3 reads TGCAGTGGTAGCGGGAGCCACAATGAGCAGTTCTTC. Its translation is CSGSGSHNEQFF.

The V and J genes are TRBV20-1 and TRBJ2-3, with D tentatively TRBD1 or TRBD2 (5 bases each). CDR1 and CDR2 (germline): DFQATT, SNEGSKA (reference sequence). The CDR3 length is 17 residues. V lost 7 bases and J lost 0, with 23 bases in between. The CDR3 is CSVYFPTGTQSTDTQYF. The CDR3 DNA sequence: TGCAGTGTATATTTCCCAACCGGGACCCAGAGCACAGATACGCAGTATTTT.

This clonotype was counted a few times. The rearrangement joins TRBV19 to TRBJ2-3, with 7 positions matching TRBD2. Per the germline V gene, CDR1 is LNHDA and CDR2 is SQIVND (reference sequence). V gave up 8 bases and J gave up 4 bases; unmatched junction bases: 9. This CDR3 spans 14 amino acids. CDR3 DNA: TGTGCCAGTTTGGGCGGGAGCCCGGCAGATACGCAGTATTTT. Residues: CASLGGSPADTQYF.

The chain uses TRBV3-1 and TRBJ1-1; a weak D match, TRBD1 (5 bases). Trimming removed 0 bases at V and 4 bases at J, with 15 bases between. The CDR3 runs to 16 residues. Per the germline V gene, CDR1 is LGHDT and CDR2 is YNNKEL (reference sequence). CDR3: CASSQDGGPGGTEAFF. CDR3 DNA sequence: TGTGCCAGCAGCCAAGATGGGGGACCGGGAGGCACTGAAGCTTTCTTT.

This chain connects TRBV10-3 to TRBJ2-1, with TRBD1 identical over 7 bases. Per the germline V gene, CDR1 is ENHRY and CDR2 is SYGVKD. This CDR3 comprises 15 residues. J lost 7 bases, V lost 6 bases, and 12 bases had no gene match. The chain's CDR3 is CAIRGDTGERNEQFF. In DNA, the CDR3 is TGTGCCATCAGGGGAGATACAGGGGAAAGGAATGAGCAGTTCTTC.

This clonotype was observed a few times. The V call is TRBV20-1, the J call TRBJ2-1; 8 bases match TRBD2. CDR3 size: 15 residues. V gave up 3 bases and J gave up 6 bases; unmatched junction bases: 10. Per germline, CDR1 DFQATT and CDR2 SNEGSKA (reference sequence). CDR3 sequence reads: CSARAGLANFNEQFF. The CDR3 DNA reads TGCAGTGCTAGGGCCGGACTAGCTAACTTCAATGAGCAGTTCTTC.

The rearrangement joins TRBV5-5 to TRBJ2-1; D is uncertain. This CDR3 region has 12 residues. V lost 2 bases and J lost 8, with 8 bases in between. Germline values: CDR1 SGHKS, CDR2 YYEKEE (reference sequence). CDR3 in DNA: TGTGCCAGCAGCTTTGGAACCCATGAGCAGTTCTTC. Encoded protein: CASSFGTHEQFF.

V and J are TRBV20-1 and TRBJ2-1, with 8 bases identical to TRBD2. With V trimmed by 0 bases and J by 7 bases, 8 bases remained unmatched. There are 15 residues in the CDR3. Germline V gives CDR1 DFQATT, CDR2 SNEGSKA (reference sequence). The CDR3 sequence is CSARDSAGELNEQFF. DNA for the CDR3: TGCAGTGCTAGAGATTCAGCGGGAGAATTAAATGAGCAGTTCTTC.

The rearrangement joins TRBV7-2 to TRBJ2-3, with 7 bases matching TRBD1. J was trimmed by 2 bases and V by 6 bases; bases with no gene match: 14. There are 17 residues in the CDR3. From germline, CDR1 is SGHTA and CDR2 FQGNSA. This CDR3 reads CASSPPFDRVNTDTQYF. The CDR3 DNA follows: TGTGCCAGCAGTCCCCCATTCGACAGGGTAAACACAGATACGCAGTATTTT.